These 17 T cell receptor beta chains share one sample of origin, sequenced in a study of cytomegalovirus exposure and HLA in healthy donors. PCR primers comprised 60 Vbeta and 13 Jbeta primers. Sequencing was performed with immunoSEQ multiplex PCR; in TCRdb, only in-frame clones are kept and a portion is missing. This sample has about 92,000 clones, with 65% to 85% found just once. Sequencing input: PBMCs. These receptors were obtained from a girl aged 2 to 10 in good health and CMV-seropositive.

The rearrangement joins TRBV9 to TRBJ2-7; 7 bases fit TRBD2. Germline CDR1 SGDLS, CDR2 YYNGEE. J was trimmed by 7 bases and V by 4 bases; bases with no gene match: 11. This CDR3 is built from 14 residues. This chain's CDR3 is CASSPVAGAGEQYF. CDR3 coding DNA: TGTGCCAGCAGCCCCGTGGCGGGAGCAGGTGAGCAGTACTTC.

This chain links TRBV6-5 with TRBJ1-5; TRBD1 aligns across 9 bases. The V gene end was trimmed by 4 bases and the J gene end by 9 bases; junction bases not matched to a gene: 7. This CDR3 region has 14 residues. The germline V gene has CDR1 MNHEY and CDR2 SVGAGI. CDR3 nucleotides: TGTGCCAGCAGTTTACAGGGGGCCGGCCGGCCCCAGCATTTT. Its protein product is CASSLQGAGRPQHF.

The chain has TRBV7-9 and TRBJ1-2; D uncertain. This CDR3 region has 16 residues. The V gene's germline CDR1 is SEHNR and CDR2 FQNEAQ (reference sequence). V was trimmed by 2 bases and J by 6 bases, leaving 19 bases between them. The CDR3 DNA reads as TGTGCCAGCAGCTTATATCCGAGCGCCGAGGAGAATGGCTACACCTTC. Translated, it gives CASSLYPSAEENGYTF.

The CDR3 sequence: CASREQGPYNEQFF. Here the CDR3 DNA reads TGTGCCAGCAGGGAACAGGGTCCCTACAATGAGCAGTTCTTC. The J gene is TRBJ2-1, the V gene TRBV27; D possibly corresponds to TRBD1 (6 bases). CDR3 length equals 14 residues. The germline gives CDR1 MNHEY, CDR2 SMNVEV (reference sequence). V was cut by 6 bases and J by 2 bases, with 11 bases left in between.

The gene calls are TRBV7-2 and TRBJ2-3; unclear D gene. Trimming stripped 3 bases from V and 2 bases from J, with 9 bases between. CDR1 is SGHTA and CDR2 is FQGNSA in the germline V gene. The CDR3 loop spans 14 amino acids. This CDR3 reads CASSFSAYTDTQYF. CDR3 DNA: TGTGCCAGCAGCTTCTCAGCGTACACAGATACGCAGTATTTT.

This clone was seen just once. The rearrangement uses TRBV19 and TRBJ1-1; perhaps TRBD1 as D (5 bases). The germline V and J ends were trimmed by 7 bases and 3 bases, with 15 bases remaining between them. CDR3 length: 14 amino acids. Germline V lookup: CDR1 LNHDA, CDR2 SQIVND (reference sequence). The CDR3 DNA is TGTGCCAGTAAGTGGGGGGGAGAGGACACTGAAGCTTTCTTT. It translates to CASKWGGEDTEAFF. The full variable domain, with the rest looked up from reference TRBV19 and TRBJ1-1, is DGGITQSPKYLFRKEGQNVTLSCEQNLNHDAMYWYRQDPGQGLRLIYYSQIVNDFQKGDIAEGYSVSREKKESFPLTVTSAQKNPTAFYLCASKWGGEDTEAFFGQGTRLTVV.

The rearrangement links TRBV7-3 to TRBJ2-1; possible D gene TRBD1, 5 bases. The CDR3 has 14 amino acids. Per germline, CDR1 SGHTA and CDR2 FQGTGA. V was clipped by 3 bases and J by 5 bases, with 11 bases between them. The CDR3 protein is CASSFDRYNNEQFF. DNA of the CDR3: TGTGCCAGCAGCTTTGACAGATACAACAATGAGCAGTTCTTC.

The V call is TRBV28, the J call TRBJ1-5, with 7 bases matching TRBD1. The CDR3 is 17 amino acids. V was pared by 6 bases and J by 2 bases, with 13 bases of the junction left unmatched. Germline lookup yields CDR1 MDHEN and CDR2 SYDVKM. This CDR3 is CASRLGTGALGNQPQHF. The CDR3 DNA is TGTGCCAGCAGACTGGGAACAGGGGCCCTCGGCAATCAGCCCCAGCATTTT.

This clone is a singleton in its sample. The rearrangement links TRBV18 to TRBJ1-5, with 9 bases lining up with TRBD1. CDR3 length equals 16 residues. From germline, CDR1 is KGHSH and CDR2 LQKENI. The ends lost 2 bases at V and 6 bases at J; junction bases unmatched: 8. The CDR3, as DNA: TGTGCCAGCTCACCATCGACAGGGGGATTTGGTCAGCCCCAGCATTTT. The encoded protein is CASSPSTGGFGQPQHF. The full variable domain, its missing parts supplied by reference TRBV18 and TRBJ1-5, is NAGVMQNPRHLVRRRGQEARLRCSPMKGHSHVYWYRQLPEEGLKFMVYLQKENIIDESGMPKERFSAEFPKEGPSILRIQQVVRGDSAAYFCASSPSTGGFGQPQHFGDGTRLSIL.

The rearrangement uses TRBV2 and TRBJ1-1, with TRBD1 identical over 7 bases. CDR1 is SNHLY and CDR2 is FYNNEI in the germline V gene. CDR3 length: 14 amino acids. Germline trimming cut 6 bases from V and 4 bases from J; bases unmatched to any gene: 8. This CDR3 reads CASRTGLGITEAFF. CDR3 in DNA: TGTGCCAGCAGGACAGGGTTAGGAATCACTGAAGCTTTCTTT.

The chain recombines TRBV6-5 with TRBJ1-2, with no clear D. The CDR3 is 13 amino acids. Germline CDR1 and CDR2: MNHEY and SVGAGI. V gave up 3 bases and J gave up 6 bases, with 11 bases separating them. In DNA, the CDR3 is TGTGCCAGCAGTTATTGGGCCGAACATGGCTACACCTTC. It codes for CASSYWAEHGYTF.

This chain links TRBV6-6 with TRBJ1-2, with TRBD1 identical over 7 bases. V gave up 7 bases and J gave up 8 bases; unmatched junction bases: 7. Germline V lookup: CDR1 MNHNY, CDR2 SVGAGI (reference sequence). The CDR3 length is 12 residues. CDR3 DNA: TGTGCCAGCACCCTAACAGGGGCCGGCTACACCTTC. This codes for CASTLTGAGYTF.

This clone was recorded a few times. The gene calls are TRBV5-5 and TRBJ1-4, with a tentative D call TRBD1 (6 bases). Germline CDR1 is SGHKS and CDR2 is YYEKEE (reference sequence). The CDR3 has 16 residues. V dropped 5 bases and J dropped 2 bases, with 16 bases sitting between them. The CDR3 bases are TGTGCCAGCAGTTACCAGGGGTTTTCGACTAATGAAAAACTGTTTTTT. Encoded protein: CASSYQGFSTNEKLFF.

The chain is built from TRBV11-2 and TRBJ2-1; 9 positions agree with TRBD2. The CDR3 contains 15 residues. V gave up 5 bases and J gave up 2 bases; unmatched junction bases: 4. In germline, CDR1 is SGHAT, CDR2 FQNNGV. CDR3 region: CASSRLAGAYNEQFF. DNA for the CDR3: TGTGCCAGCAGCCGTTTAGCGGGAGCCTACAATGAGCAGTTCTTC. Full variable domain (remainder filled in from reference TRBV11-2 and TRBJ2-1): EAGVAQSPRYKIIEKRQSVAFWCNPISGHATLYWYQQILGQGPKLLIQFQNNGVVDDSQLPKDRFSAERLKGVDSTLKIQPAKLEDSAVYLCASSRLAGAYNEQFFGPGTRLTVL.

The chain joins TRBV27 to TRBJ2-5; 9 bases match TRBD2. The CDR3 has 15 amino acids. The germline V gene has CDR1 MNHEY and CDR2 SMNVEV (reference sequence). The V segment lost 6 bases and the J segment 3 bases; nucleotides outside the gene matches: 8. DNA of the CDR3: TGTGCCAGCAGGTCCCGAAGACTAGCGGAAGAGACCCAGTACTTC. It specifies CASRSRRLAEETQYF.

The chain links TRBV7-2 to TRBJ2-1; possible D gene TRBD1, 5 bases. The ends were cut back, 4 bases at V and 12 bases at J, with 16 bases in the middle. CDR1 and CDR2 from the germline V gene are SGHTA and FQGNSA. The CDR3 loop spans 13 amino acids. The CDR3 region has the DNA TGTGCCAGCAGCTATCTTAAAGGGGTGGGGCAGTTCTTC. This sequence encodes CASSYLKGVGQFF.

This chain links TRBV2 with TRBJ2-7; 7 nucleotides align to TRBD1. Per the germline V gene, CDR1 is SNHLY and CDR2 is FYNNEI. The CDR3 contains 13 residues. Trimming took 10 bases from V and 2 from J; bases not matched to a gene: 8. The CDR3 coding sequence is TGTGCCACCGGGGACAGTCTCGCCTACGAGCAGTACTTC. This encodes CATGDSLAYEQYF.